This TCR beta chain was identified during a study of blood T cells in healthy people across ages (dated by TCRdb to 2015 to 2017). Background for the entire study: In model experiments, template switching captured roughly one uniquely barcoded TCR beta cDNA molecule for every two T cells. To track age-related changes in TCR beta repertoire diversity, the study relied on deep sequencing normalized with unique cDNA molecular identifiers. Four age groups were formed from the donors: young (average approximately 15 years), middle-aged (less than 40), aged (about 62) and long-lived (approximately 80). To avoid experimental bias, donors of different ages were distributed randomly across sequencing lanes. For two donors (one aged 18 to 30 and one aged 80 or older), the study analyzed two additional independent replicas of 1 million unique cDNA reads from the same blood draw.

Here is what the overall study found, with its caveats: The long-lived group showed more naive CD4+ T cells, fewer expanded clones and increased TCR diversity than the aged group, suggesting age selection. Estimates of total diversity based on one million sequenced T cells were considered lower bounds and underestimates. Donor CMV infection status was unknown, potentially confounding age-related changes in expanded clonotypes. Because profiling used bulk unsorted PBMCs, naive and antigen-experienced compartments could not be compared conclusively. Observed TCR beta diversity per million T cells fell roughly linearly with age, and a significant reduction was already apparent by age about 43. Observed TCR beta diversity correlated strongly with the percentage of naive T cells measured by flow cytometry.

About this clonotype itself: Its recognized antigen is unknown. Base qualities are not provided; no much larger clone lies one nucleotide away.

Systemically healthy Caucasian individuals from Russia, around 39 in total and aged roughly 6 to 100 years, were included as donors. Ten milliliters of peripheral blood were drawn from each donor into EDTA-treated Vacutainer tubes. Ficoll-Paque density-gradient centrifugation was used to isolate PBMCs, with at least 6 million obtained per sample. Trizol reagent was used to extract total RNA from the PBMCs, yielding at least 5.5 micrograms per sample. For every donor, flow cytometry on a PBMC aliquot measured the percentage of naive CD45RAhigh/CD27high T cells. The CDR1 and CDR2 encoded by the germline V gene are MGHRA and YSYEKL. The CDR3 has 13 amino acids, counting the end cysteine and phenylalanine. The entry retains the CDR3 DNA only, 39 bases that are in frame from base 1. Library generation was performed with 5' RACE. Sequenced using an Illumina HiSeq 2500. A second about 7 to 11 cycle PCR used a sample-barcoded 5' primer and a J-beta primer mix. A template-switch 5' adaptor carrying 12 random nucleotides introduced a unique molecular identifier onto each TCR beta cDNA molecule. Each sample yielded at least 2.5 million CDR3-containing paired-end reads. The Mint cDNA synthesis kit, primed by a TRBC-specific oligonucleotide, was used to synthesize first-strand cDNA from all RNA. Following uracil-DNA glycosylase treatment, all cDNA underwent a first 18-cycle PCR with the universal primers M1SS and BC2_uni_R. In the paper's pipeline: Each sample was normalized by randomly selecting 1 million high-quality reads, each carrying a distinct molecular identifier. Reads with shared molecular identifiers were discarded instead of being binned into consensus sequences. MiTCR, run with a Q25 quality threshold and the strictest error-elimination algorithm, handled CDR3 identification, clonotype clustering and error correction. A nonparametric unseen species model with Euler transformation was used to estimate a lower bound on total TCR beta diversity. TCRdb reprocessed the public reads (quality trimming at Q25 with fastp, clone calling with MiXCR) and kept in-frame beta chains. Identical CDR3 proteins give one entry, which carries the most common genes and DNA. Clone size and V and J calls follow TCRdb, not the original study. For this sample there are 1,500,000 or so distinct CDR3 sequences; less than 45% appear just once. The ten largest clones capture more than 4% of the sample.

Sequenced input: blood. The sequence is built from TRBV4-1 and TRBJ2-4; the D gene is possibly TRBD2, with 6 bases matching. The J call is uncertain, as TRBJ2-5 better fits the DNA end. This receptor was obtained from a young woman in good health. The CDR3 has the sequence CASSGGTLETQYF. The DNA is as follows: TGCGCCAGCAGCGGCGGGACCCTGGAGACCCAGTACTTC.